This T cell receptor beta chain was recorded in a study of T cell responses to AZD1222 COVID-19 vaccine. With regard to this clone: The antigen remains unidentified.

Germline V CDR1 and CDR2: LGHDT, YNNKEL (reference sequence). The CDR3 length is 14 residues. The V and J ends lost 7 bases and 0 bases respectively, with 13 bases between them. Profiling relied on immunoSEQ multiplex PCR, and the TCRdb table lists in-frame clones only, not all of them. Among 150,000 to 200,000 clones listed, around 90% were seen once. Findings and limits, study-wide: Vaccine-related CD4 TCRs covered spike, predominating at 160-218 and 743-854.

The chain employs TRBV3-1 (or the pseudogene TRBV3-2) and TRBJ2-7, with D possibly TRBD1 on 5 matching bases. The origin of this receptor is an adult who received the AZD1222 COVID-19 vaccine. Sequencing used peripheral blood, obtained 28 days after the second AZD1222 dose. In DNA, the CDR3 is TGTGCCAGCACTAACAGGCAGAGCTCCTACGAGCAGTACTTC. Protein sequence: CASTNRQSSYEQYF.